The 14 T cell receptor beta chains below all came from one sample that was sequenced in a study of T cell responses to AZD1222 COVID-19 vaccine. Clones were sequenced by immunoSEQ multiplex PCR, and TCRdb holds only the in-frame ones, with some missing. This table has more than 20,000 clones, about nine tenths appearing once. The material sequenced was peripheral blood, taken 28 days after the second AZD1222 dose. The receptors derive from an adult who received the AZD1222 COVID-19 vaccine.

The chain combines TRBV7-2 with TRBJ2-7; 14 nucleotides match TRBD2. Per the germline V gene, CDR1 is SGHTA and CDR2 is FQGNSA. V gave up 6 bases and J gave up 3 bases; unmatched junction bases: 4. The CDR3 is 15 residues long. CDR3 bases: TGTGCCAGCAGGGGGACTAGCGGGAGCGTCTACGAGCAGTACTTC. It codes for CASRGTSGSVYEQYF.

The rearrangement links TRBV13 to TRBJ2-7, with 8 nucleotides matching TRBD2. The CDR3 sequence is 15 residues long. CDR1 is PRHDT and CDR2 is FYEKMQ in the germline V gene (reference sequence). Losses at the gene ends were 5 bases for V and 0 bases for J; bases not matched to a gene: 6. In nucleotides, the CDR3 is TGTGCCAGCAGCGGGGGCGGGAGGCCCTCCTACGAGCAGTACTTC. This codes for CASSGGGRPSYEQYF.

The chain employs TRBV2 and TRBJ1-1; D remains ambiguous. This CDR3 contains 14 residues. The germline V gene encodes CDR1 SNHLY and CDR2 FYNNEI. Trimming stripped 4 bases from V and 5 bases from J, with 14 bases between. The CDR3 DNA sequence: TGTGCCAGCAGTGTCGTTCCCCAACTGACTGAAGCTTTCTTT. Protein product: CASSVVPQLTEAFF.

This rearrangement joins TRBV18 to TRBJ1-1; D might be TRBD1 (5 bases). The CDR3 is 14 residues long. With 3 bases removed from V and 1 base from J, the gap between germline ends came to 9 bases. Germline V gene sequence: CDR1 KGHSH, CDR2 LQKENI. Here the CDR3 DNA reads TGTGCCAGCTCACCTTCCGGGGGGAACACTGAAGCTTTCTTT. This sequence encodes CASSPSGGNTEAFF.

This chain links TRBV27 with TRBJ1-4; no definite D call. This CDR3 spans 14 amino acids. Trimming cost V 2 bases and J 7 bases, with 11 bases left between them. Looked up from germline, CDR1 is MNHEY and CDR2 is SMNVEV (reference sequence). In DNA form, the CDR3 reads TGTGCCAGCAGTTTAAGGTTCCCCGGTGAAAAACTGTTTTTT. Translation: CASSLRFPGEKLFF. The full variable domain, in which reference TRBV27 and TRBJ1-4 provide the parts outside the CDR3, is EAQVTQNPRYLITVTGKKLTVTCSQNMNHEYMSWYRQDPGLGLRQIYYSMNVEVTDKGDVPEGYKVSRKEKRNFPLILESPSPNQTSLYFCASSLRFPGEKLFFGSGTQLSVL.

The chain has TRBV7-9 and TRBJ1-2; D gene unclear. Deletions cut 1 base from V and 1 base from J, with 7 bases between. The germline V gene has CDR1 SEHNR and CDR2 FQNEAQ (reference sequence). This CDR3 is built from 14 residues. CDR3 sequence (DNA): TGTGCCAGCAGCTTAGTGGGCCTTAACTATGGCTACACCTTC. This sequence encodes CASSLVGLNYGYTF.

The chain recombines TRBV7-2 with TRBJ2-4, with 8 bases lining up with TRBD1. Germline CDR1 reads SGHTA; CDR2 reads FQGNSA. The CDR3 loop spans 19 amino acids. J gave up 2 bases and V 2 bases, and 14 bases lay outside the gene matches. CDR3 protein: CASSLSGRQGSGSKNIQYF. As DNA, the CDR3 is TGTGCCAGCAGCTTATCAGGGAGACAGGGGTCGGGATCCAAAAACATTCAGTACTTC.

CDR3 loop: CASSVAGSGRANEQFF. The CDR3 DNA is TGTGCCAGCAGCGTAGCTGGTAGCGGGAGGGCAAATGAGCAGTTCTTC. The chain uses TRBV9 and TRBJ2-1; TRBD2 matches at 11 bases. CDR3 size: 16 residues. The ends lost 0 bases at V and 7 bases at J; junction bases unmatched: 6. Germline V lookup: CDR1 SGDLS, CDR2 YYNGEE.

CDR3 DNA: TGCGCCAGCAGCTTGGGCTCACACACACGACAAGAGACCCAGTACTTC. Its translation is CASSLGSHTRQETQYF. J is TRBJ2-5 and V is TRBV5-1; D uncertain. The CDR3 is 16 amino acids. Germline-derived CDR1 and CDR2 are SGHRS and YFSETQ. V lost 0 bases and J lost 2, with 14 bases in between.

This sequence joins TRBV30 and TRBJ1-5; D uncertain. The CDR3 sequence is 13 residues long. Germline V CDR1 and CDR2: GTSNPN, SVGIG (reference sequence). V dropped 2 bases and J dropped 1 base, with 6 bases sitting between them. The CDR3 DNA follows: TGTGCCTGGAGTATCCGCAGCAATCAGCCCCAGCATTTT. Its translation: CAWSIRSNQPQHF. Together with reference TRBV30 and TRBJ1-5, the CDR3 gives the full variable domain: SQTIHQWPATLVQPVGSPLSLECTVEGTSNPNLYWYRQAAGRGLQLLFYSVGIGQISSEVPQNLSASRPQDRQFILSSKKLLLSDSGFYLCAWSIRSNQPQHFGDGTRLSIL.

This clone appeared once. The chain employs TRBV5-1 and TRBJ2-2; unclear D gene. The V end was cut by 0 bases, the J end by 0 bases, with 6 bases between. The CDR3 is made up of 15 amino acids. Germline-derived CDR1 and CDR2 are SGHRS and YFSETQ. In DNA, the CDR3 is TGCGCCAGCAGCTTGGACAGCCCGAACACCGGGGAGCTGTTTTTT. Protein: CASSLDSPNTGELFF.

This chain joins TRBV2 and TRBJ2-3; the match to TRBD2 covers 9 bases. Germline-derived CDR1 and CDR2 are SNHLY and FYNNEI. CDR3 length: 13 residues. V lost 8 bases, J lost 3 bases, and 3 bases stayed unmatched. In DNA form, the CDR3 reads TGTGCCAGCGGGCGGGAGGGTACAGATACGCAGTATTTT. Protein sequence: CASGREGTDTQYF.

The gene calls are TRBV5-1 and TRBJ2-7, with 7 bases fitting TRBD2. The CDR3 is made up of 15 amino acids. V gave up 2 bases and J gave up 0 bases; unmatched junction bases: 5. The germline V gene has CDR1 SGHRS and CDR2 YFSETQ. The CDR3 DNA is TGCGCCAGCAGCTTCACCAGCGGGACCTCCTACGAGCAGTACTTC. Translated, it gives CASSFTSGTSYEQYF.

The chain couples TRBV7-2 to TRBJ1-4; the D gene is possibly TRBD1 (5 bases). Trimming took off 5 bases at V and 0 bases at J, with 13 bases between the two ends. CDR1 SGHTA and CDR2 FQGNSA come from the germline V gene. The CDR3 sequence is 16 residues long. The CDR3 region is CASSGGTLATNEKLFF. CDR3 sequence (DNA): TGTGCCAGCAGCGGCGGGACCCTTGCAACTAATGAAAAACTGTTTTTT.